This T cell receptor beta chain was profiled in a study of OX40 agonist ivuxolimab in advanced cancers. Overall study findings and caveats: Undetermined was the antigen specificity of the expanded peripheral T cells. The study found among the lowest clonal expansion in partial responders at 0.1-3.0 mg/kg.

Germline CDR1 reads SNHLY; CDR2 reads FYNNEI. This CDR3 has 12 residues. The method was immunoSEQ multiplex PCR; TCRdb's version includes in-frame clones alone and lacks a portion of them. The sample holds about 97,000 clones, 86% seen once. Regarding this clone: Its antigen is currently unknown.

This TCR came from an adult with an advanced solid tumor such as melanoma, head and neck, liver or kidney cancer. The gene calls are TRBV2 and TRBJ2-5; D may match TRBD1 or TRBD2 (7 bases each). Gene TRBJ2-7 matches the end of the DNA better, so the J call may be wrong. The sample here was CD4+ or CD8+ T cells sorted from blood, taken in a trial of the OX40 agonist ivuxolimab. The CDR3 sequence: CASQGGSYEQYF. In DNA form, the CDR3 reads TGTGCCAGCCAGGGGGGGTCCTACGAGCAGTACTTC.